What follows is one TCR beta chain and its context. Its antigen is not identified. Library construction for TCR beta used iRepertoire HTBI primers and Arm-PCR of CDR3 regions. TCRdb reprocessed the multiplex PCR reads via MiXCR and lists one record per CDR3 protein. This table holds some 400,000 distinct CDR3 sequences, about 15% found once. These data are taken from a study of regulatory T cells in long-lasting Graves disease. General study points: Relative to newly diagnosed Graves' patients, persistent ones had lower TCR diversity.

This sample's time point: newly diagnosed GD, antithyroid drugs for less than 3 months. There was RNA extracted from PBMCs, and the TCR library was made from it. The V end was cut by 6 bases, the J end by 2 bases, with 13 bases between. There are 14 residues in the CDR3. The sample also formed part of further work on T cells in Graves' hyperthyroidism and ophthalmopathy. According to that study: Researchers report that a 13 V-J model separated ophthalmopathy from stable hyperthyroidism.

This material consisted of peripheral blood mononuclear cells (PBMCs), taken at new diagnosis, from a patient treated with antithyroid drugs. The genes are TRBV12-3 or TRBV12-4 and TRBJ1-1; no clear D. The TCR sequence derives from a young woman with Graves disease. Here the CDR3 reads CASRISLSNTEAFF. For the CDR3, the DNA is TGTGCCAGCAGGATCTCCCTCTCTAACACTGAAGCTTTCTTT.